The present T cell receptor beta chain was sequenced within a study of T cell responses to AZD1222 COVID-19 vaccine (dated by TCRdb to the early 2020s). Describing the broader study: TCR sequencing was performed for about 240 trial participants, of whom around 200 were given two doses of AZD1222 and some 26 were given two doses of MenACWY control vaccine. Trial participants were enrolled by age into 18-55, 56-69 and 70-plus year subgroups, with roughly 150, 30 and 60 TCR-sequenced participants respectively.

Findings and caveats that apply to the study as a whole: After two AZD1222 doses, spike-specific TCR breadth and depth were significantly higher than at day 0 and than in MenACWY recipients. The whole spike protein was spanned by vaccine-associated CD4 TCRs, and dominant responses were seen in regions 160-218 and 743-854. Most participants were white British and females outnumbered males, and the authors suggested that clonal diversity may have been underestimated. Because no samples from the day 14 peak response were available, repertoires could be characterized only after the peak T cell response. Epitopes outside the regions mutated in the B.1.351 and B.1.1.7 variants were reportedly recognized by nearly half of the unique spike-specific TCRs. Conclusions about previously exposed vaccinees were limited because only a handful of AZD1222 recipients were SARS-CoV-2 seropositive at baseline. The 56-69-year group was small, and its depth increase did not reach significance, likely because of low power.

The CDR3 regions of human TCRbeta chains were analyzed by immunosequencing. Concerning the study's data processing: Repertoire TCRs were matched against a reference library of SARS-CoV-2-specific TCRs generated with the MIRA antigen-specificity platform. Breadth was defined as the fraction of unique TCRs that were SARS-CoV-2-associated. Depth was defined as the fraction of total T cells that were SARS-CoV-2-associated. Using the MIRA data, each spike-specific TCR was assigned both to the spike region to which the TCR was reactive and to a CD4 or CD8 class. Log10-transformed breadth and depth values were compared by one-way ANOVA with Sidak's multiple comparisons tests. TCRdb stores this immuneACCESS table with in-frame sequences only. Part of the clones is absent; in the studies checked, under half of the shortfall reflects unresolved V genes, and no reason is known for the rest. V, J and clone size are those of that table, while D and trimming were read from the DNA. The sample contains about 150,000 clones, around 92% of them found a single time. The ten largest clonotypes hold about 3.5% of the sample.

Note on this clone: This receptor's antigen is unknown. Base-call qualities are not available, and no considerably larger clone is one nucleotide away.

Reading the label with the study, this specimen's time point is: about 28 days (+/-7) after the second vaccine dose. Because spike-specific TCR depth and breadth did not differ between the two schedules, AZD1222 recipients who got a second dose at roughly 4 weeks were pooled with those who got a second dose at roughly 12 weeks. Vaccinee samples were obtained from the UK trials COV001 and COV002, which included a single-blind randomized controlled phase 2/3 trial of AZD1222 (ChAdOx1 nCoV-19) in healthy adults. Trial participant PBMC samples were collected at day 0 and day 28 after the second dose for TCRbeta chain sequencing. Trimming leaves V shorter by 5 bases and J shorter by 6 bases, with the junction holding 0 bases beyond the gene matches. From its cysteine to its phenylalanine, the CDR3 spans 13 amino acids. Just the 39-base CDR3 DNA is kept, in frame starting at base 1. Looking up the germline V gene yields CDR1 MNHEY and CDR2 SVGAGI.

The sequences come from peripheral blood, collected 28 days after the second AZD1222 dose. The sequence joins TRBV6-5 to TRBJ2-1; 11 central nucleotides agree with TRBD2. The sequence was collected from an adult who received the AZD1222 COVID-19 vaccine. The CDR3 protein: CASSLAGGNEQFF. The nucleotide sequence is given as TGTGCCAGCAGTCTAGCGGGAGGCAATGAGCAGTTCTTC.